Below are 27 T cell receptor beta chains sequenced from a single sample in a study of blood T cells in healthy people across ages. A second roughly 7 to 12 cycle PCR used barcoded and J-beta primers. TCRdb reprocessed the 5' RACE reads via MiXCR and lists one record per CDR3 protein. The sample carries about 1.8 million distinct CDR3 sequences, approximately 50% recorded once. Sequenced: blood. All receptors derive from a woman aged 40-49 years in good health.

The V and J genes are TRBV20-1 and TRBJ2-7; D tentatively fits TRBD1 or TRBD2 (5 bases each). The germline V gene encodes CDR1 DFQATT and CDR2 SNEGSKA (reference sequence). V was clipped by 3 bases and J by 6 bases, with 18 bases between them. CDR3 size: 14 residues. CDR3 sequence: CSASAGTGLGEQYF. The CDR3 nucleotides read TGCAGTGCTAGTGCCGGGACGGGTCTAGGCGAGCAGTACTTC.

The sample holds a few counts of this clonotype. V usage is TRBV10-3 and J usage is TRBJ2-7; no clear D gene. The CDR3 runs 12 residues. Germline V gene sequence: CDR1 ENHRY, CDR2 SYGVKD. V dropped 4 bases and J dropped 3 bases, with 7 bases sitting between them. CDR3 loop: CAISVRSYEQYF. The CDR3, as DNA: TGTGCCATCAGTGTCCGCAGCTACGAGCAGTACTTC.

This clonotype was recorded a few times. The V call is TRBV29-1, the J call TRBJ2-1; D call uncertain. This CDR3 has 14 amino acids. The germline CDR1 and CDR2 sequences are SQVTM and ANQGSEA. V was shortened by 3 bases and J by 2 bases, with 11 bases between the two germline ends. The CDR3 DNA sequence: TGCAGCGTTGAGGGCAGCCTTCCCTACAATGAGCAGTTCTTC. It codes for CSVEGSLPYNEQFF.

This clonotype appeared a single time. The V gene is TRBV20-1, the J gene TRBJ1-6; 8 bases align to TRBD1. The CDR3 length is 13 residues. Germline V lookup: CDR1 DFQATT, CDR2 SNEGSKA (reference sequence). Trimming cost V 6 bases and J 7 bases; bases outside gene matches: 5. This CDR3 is CSAHPGGNSPLHF. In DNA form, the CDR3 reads TGCAGTGCCCACCCAGGGGGCAATTCACCCCTCCACTTT.

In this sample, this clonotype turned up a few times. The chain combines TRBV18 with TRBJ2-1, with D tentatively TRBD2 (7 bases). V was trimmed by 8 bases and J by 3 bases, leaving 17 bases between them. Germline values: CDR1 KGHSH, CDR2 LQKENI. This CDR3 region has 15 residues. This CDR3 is CASLRGGGLYNEQFF. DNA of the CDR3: TGTGCCAGCCTGCGAGGGGGGGGCCTCTACAATGAGCAGTTCTTC.

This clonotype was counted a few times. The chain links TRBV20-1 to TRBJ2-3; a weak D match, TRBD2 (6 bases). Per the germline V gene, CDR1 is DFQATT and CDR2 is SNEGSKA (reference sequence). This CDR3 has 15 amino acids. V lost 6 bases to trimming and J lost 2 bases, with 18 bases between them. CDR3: CSARAGPSYTDTQYF. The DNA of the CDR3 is TGCAGTGCCAGGGCGGGGCCCTCCTACACAGATACGCAGTATTTT.

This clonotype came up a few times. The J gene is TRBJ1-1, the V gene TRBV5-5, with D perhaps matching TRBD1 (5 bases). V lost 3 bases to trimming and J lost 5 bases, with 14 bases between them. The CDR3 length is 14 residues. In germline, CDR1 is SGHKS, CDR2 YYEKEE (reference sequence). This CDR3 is CASSSIGQLTEAFF. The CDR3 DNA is TGTGCCAGCAGCTCGATAGGACAATTGACTGAAGCTTTCTTT. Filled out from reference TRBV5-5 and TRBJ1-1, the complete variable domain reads DAGVTQSPTHLIKTRGQQVTLRCSPISGHKSVSWYQQVLGQGPQFIFQYYEKEERGRGNFPDRFSARQFPNYSSELNVNALLLGDSALYLCASSSIGQLTEAFFGQGTRLTVV.

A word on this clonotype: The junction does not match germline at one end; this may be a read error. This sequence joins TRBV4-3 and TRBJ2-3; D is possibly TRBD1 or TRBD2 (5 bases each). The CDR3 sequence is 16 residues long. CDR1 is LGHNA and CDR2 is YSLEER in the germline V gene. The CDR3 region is CASSQGGGTGTYTRYF. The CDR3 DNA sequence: TGCGCCAGCAGCCAAGGTGGGGGAACGGGCACATATACGCGGTATTTT.

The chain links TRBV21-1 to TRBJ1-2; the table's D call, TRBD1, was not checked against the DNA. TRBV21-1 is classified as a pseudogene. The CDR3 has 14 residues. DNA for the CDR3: TGTGCCAGCAGCAGCCCGGGGGGGAAAGATGGCTACACCTTC. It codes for CASSSPGGKDGYTF.

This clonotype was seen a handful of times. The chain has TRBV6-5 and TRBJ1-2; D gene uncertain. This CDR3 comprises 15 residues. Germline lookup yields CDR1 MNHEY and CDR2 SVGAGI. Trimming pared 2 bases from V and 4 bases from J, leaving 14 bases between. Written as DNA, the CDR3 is TGTGCCAGCAGTTACACCGGGTTTTCCAGCTATGGCTACACCTTC. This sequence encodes CASSYTGFSSYGYTF.

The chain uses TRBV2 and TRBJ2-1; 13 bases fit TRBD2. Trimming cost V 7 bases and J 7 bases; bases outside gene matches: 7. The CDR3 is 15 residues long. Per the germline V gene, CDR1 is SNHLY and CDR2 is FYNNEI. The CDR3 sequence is CASTRELAGGNEQFF. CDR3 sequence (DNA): TGTGCCAGCACCAGGGAACTAGCGGGGGGGAATGAGCAGTTCTTC.

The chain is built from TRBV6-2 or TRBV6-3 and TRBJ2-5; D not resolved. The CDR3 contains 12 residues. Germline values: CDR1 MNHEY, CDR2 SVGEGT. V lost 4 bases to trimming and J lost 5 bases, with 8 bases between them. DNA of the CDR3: TGTGCCAGCAGTTCCCCCTGGGAGACCCAGTACTTC. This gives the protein CASSSPWETQYF.

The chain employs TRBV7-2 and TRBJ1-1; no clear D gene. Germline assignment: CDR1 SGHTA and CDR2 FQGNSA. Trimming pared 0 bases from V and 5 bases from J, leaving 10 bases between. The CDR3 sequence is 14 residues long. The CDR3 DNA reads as TGTGCCAGCAGCTTAGCAGTGGGGAATACTGAAGCTTTCTTT. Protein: CASSLAVGNTEAFF.

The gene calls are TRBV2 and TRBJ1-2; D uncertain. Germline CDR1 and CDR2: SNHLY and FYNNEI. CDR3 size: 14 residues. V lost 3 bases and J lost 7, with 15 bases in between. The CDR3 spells CASSERQVVSGYTF. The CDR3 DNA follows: TGTGCCAGCAGTGAGCGACAAGTCGTCTCTGGCTACACCTTC.

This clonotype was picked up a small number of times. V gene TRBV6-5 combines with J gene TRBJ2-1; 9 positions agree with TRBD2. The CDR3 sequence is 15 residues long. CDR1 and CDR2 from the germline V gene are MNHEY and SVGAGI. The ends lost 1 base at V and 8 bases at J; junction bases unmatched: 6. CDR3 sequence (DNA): TGTGCCAGCAGTTACTACCCACTAGCGGGCCATGAGCAGTTCTTC. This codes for CASSYYPLAGHEQFF.

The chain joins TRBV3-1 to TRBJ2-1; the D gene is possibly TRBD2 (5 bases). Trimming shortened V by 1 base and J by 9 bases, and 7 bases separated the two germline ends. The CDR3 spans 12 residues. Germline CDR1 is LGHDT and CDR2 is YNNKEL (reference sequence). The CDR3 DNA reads TGTGCCAGCAGCCAAGTCGGGGTTGAGCAGTTCTTC. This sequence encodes CASSQVGVEQFF.

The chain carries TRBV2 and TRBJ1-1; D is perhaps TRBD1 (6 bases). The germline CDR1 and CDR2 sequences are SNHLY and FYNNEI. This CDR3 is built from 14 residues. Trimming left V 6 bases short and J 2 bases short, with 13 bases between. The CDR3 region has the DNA TGTGCCAGCAGGTTGGACAGCGTCAACACTGAAGCTTTCTTT. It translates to CASRLDSVNTEAFF.

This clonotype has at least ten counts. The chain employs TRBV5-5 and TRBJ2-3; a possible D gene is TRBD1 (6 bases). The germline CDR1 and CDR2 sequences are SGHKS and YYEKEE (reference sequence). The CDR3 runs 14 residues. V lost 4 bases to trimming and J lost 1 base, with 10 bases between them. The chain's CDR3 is CASSDPGGTDTQYF. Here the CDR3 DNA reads TGTGCCAGCAGCGACCCAGGGGGCACAGATACGCAGTATTTT.

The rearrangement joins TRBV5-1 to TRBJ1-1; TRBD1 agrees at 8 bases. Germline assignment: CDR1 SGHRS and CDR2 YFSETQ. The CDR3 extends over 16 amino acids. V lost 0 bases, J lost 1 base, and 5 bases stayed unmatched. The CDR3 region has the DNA TGCGCCAGCAGCTTGGACGGACAGGGCAAGAACACTGAAGCTTTCTTT. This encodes CASSLDGQGKNTEAFF. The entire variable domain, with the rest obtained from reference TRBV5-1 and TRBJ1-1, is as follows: KAGVTQTPRYLIKTRGQQVTLSCSPISGHRSVSWYQQTPGQGLQFLFEYFSETQRNKGNFPGRFSGRQFSNSRSEMNVSTLELGDSALYLCASSLDGQGKNTEAFFGQGTRLTVV.

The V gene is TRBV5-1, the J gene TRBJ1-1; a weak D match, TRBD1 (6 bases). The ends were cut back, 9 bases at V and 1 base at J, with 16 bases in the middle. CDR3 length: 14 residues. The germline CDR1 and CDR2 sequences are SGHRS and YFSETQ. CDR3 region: CATHLGTKNTEAFF. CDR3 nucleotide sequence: TGCGCCACCCACCTCGGGACAAAGAACACTGAAGCTTTCTTT.

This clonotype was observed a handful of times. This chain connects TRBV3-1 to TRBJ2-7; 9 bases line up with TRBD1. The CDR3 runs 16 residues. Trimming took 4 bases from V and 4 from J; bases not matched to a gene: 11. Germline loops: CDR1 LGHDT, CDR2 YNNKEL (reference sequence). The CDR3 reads CASSPPLGQGLYEQYF. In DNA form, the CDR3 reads TGTGCCAGCAGCCCGCCTTTGGGACAGGGCCTTTACGAGCAGTACTTC.

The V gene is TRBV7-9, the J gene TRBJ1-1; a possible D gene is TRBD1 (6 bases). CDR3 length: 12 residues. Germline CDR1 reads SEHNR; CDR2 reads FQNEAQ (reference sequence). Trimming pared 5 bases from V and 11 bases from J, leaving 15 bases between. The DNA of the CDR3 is TGTGCCAGCAGCCCCTCTCAGGGGACGGCTTTCTTT. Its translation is CASSPSQGTAFF.

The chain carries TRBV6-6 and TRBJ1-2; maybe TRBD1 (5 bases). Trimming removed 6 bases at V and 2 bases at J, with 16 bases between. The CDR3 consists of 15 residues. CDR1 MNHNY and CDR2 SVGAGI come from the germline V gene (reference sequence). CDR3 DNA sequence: TGTGCCAGCAGAGGCCCTGCTCGGGACAACTATGGCTACACCTTC. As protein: CASRGPARDNYGYTF.

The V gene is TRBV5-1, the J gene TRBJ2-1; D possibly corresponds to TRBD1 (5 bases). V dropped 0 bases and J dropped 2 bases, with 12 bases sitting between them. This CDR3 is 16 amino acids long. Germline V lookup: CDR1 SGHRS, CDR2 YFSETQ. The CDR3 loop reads CASSLVQGNTYNEQFF. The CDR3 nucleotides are TGCGCCAGCAGCTTGGTGCAGGGTAACACCTACAATGAGCAGTTCTTC.

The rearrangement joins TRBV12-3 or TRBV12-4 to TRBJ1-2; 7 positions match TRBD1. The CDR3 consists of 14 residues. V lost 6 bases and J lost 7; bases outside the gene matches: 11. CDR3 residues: CASRKDRLEAGYTF. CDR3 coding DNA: TGTGCCAGCAGGAAGGACAGGTTAGAGGCTGGCTACACCTTC.

The DNA for the CDR3 is TGCAGTGCTAGAGATCTTTTCGGCAGGGACTATAGCAATCAGCCCCAGCATTTT. It yields the protein CSARDLFGRDYSNQPQHF. The chain links TRBV20-1 to TRBJ1-5; TRBD1 might be the D (5 bases). V lost 0 bases, J lost 0 bases, and 18 bases lay in between. The germline CDR1 and CDR2 sequences are DFQATT and SNEGSKA (reference sequence). The CDR3 contains 18 residues.

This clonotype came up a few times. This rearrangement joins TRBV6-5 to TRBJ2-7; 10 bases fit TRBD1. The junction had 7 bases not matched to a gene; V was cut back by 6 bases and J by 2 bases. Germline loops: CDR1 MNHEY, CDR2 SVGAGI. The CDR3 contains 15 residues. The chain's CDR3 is CASREDRGAPYEQYF. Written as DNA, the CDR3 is TGTGCCAGCAGGGAGGACAGGGGGGCCCCCTACGAGCAGTACTTC.